The sequence of this TCR beta chain was determined in a study of beta chain features in type 1 diabetes. On the study more broadly: Patients did not differ from healthy donors in age, gender or cell yield. Study-level results: In every one of the four CD4+ subsets, TCRB CDR3s were moderately but significantly shorter in Type 1 diabetes patients. PCR might show a preference for shorter templates, equally across patients and controls.

Expressed TCRB transcripts got sequenced, as all isolated RNA was reverse transcribed. Measured with immunoSEQ multiplex PCR; TCRdb has only the in-frame clones, and not every one. The sample records around 250,000 clones, 24% being singletons. The CDR3 is 17 amino acids. Germline V gives CDR1 MGHRA, CDR2 YSYEKL. With V trimmed by 2 bases and J by 3 bases, 7 bases remained unmatched. To note about this clone: The target antigen is unknown.

Material: naive CD4+ T cells from blood. This chain connects TRBV4-1 to TRBJ1-1, with TRBD1 matching over 12 bases. The source of this sequence is a young woman with type 1 diabetes. CDR3 nucleotide sequence: TGCGCCAGCAGCCAACTTCCGGGACAGGGGGCGGACACTGAAGCTTTCTTT. Translated, it gives CASSQLPGQGADTEAFF.